The source of this T cell receptor (beta chain) is a study of T cell responses to AZD1222 COVID-19 vaccine. The germline CDR1 and CDR2 sequences are SGDLS and YYNGEE. V lost 5 bases to trimming and J lost 6 bases, with 21 bases between them. The CDR3 length is 15 residues. General study points: Possibly, clonal diversity was underestimated; donors were largely white British and included more females.

The assay was immunoSEQ multiplex PCR, and TCRdb's table has in-frame clones only and misses some. The sample includes some 140,000 clones, roughly 84% of them seen just once. This clone is a singleton in its sample. Its antigen remains unidentified. Sequenced here: peripheral blood, sampled on day 0 of AZD1222 vaccination. The chain recombines TRBV9 with TRBJ2-7; D may be TRBD1 (6 bases). The clonotype was recovered from an adult in good health. Written as DNA, the CDR3 is TGTGCCAGCAGTGGTGACCCGGTGGGGGCAGGCGAGCAGTACTTC. Translation: CASSGDPVGAGEQYF. Together with reference TRBV9 and TRBJ2-7, the CDR3 gives the full variable domain: DSGVTQTPKHLITATGQRVTLRCSPRSGDLSVYWYQQSLDQGLQFLIQYYNGEERAKGNILERFSAQQFPDLHSELNLSSLELGDSALYFCASSGDPVGAGEQYFGPGTRLTVT.